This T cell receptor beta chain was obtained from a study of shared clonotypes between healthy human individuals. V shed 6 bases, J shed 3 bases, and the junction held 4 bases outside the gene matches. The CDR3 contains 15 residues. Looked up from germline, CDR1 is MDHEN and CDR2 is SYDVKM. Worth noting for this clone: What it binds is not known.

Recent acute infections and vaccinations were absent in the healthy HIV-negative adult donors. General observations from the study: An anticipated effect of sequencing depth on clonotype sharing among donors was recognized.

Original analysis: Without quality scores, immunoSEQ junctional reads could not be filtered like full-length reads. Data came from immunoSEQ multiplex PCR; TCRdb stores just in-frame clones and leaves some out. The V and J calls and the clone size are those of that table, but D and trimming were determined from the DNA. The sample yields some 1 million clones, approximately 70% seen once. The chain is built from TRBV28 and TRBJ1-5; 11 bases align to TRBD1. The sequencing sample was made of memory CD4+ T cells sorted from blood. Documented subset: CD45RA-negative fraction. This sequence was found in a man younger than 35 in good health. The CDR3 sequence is CASSTGQGDNQPQHF. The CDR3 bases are TGTGCCAGCAGCACGGGACAGGGGGACAATCAGCCCCAGCATTTT.